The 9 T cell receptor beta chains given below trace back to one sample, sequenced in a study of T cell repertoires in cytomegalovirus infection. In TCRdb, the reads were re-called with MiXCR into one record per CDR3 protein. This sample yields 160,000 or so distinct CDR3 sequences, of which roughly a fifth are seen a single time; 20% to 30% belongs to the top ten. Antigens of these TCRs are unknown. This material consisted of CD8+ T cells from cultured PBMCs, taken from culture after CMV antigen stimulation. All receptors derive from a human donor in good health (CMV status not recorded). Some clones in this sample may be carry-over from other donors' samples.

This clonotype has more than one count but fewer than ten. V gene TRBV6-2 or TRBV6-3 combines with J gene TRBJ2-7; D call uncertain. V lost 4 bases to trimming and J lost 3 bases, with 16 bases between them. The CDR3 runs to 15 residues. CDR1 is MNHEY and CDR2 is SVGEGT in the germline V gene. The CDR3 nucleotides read TGTGCCAGCAGTTCCAAATTGGACGGCTTCTACGAGCAGTACTTC. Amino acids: CASSSKLDGFYEQYF.

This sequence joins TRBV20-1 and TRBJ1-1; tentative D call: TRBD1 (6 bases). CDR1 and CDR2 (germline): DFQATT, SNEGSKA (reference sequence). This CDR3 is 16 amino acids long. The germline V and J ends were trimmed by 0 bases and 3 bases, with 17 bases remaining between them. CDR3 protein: CSARDTPAGVDTEAFF. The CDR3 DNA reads TGCAGTGCTAGAGATACCCCAGCAGGGGTGGACACTGAAGCTTTCTTT.

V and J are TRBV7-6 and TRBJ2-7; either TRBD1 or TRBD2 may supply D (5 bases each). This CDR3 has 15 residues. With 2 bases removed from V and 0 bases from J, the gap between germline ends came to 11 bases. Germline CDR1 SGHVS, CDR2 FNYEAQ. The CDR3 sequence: CASSLQRGSSYEQYF. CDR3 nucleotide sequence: TGTGCCAGCAGCTTACAGAGGGGAAGCTCCTACGAGCAGTACTTC.

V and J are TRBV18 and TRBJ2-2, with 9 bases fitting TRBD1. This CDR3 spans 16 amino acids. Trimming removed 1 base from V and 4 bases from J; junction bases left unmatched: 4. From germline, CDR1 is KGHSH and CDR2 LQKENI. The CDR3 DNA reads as TGTGCCAGCTCACCACGGACAGGGGAGTCCACCGGGGAGCTGTTTTTT. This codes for CASSPRTGESTGELFF. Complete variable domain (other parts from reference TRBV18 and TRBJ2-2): NAGVMQNPRHLVRRRGQEARLRCSPMKGHSHVYWYRQLPEEGLKFMVYLQKENIIDESGMPKERFSAEFPKEGPSILRIQQVVRGDSAAYFCASSPRTGESTGELFFGEGSRLTVL.

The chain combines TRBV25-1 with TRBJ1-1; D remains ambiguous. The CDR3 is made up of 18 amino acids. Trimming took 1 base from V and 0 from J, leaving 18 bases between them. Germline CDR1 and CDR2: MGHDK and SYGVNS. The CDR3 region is CASSESTRRRPMNTEAFF. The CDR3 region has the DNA TGTGCCAGCAGTGAATCGACGCGCCGTAGACCAATGAACACTGAAGCTTTCTTT.

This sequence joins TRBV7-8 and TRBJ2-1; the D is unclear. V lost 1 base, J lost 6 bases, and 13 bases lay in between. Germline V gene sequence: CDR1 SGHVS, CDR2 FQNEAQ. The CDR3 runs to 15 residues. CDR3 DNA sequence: TGTGCCAGCAGCTTAGGGGTTGGGATTGGCAATGAGCAGTTCTTC. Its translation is CASSLGVGIGNEQFF.

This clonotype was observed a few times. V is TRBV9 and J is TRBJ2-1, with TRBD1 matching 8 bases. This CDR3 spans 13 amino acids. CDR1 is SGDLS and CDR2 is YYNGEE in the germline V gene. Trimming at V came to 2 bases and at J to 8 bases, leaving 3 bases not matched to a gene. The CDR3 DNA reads TGTGCCAGCAGCGTGGACAGGGATGATGAGCAGTTCTTC. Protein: CASSVDRDDEQFF.

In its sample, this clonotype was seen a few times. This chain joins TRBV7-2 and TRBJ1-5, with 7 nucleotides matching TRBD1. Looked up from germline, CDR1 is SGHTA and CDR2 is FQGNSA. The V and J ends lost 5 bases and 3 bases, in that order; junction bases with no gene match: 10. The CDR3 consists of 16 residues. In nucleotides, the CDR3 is TGTGCCAGCAGCCCTTTGATGACAGGGTCCAATCAGCCCCAGCATTTT. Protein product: CASSPLMTGSNQPQHF.

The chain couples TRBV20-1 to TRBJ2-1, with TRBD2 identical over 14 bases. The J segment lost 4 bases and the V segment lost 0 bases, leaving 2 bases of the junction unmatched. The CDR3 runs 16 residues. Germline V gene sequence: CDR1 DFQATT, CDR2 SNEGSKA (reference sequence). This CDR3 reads CSARDGTSGGYNEQFF. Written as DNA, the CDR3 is TGCAGTGCTAGAGACGGGACTAGCGGGGGTTACAATGAGCAGTTCTTC.